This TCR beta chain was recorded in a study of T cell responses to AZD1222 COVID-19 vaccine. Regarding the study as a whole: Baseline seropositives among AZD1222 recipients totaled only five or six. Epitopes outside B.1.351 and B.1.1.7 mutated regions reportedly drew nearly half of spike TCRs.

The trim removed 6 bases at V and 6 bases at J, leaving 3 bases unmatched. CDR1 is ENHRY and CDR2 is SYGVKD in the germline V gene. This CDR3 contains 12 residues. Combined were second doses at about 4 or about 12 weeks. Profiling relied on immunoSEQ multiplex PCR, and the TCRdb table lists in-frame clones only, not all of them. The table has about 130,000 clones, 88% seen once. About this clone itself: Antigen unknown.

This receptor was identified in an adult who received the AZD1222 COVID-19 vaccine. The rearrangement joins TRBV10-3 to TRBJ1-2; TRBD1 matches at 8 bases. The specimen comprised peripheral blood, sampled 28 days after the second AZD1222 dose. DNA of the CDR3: TGTGCCATCAGCCAGGGGGCTAATGGCTACACCTTC. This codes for CAISQGANGYTF.